A single sample gave rise to the 3 T cell receptor beta chains below, sequenced in a study of blood T cell repertoires in COVID-19. The protocol was immunoSEQ multiplex PCR, while the TCRdb copy is restricted to in-frame clones and leaves out a portion. The table has under 200,000 clones, roughly 84% seen once. Specimen: PBMCs or T cells enriched from blood (not recorded which). Receptors were obtained from a woman aged 50 to 60 who had recovered from COVID-19.

The chain combines TRBV28 with TRBJ1-5; D might be TRBD1 (6 bases). CDR1 is MDHEN and CDR2 is SYDVKM in the germline V gene. The V and J ends lost 4 bases and 9 bases respectively, with 10 bases between them. The CDR3 runs 12 residues. The CDR3 nucleotides are TGTGCCAGCAGTTCAGGGGAGAGGCCCCAGCATTTT. Protein product: CASSSGERPQHF.

Sample share makes this clone medium-sized (0.01 to 0.1%). The rearrangement uses TRBV7-9 and TRBJ2-7; D ambiguous. CDR3 length: 12 residues. Germline V lookup: CDR1 SEHNR, CDR2 FQNEAQ (reference sequence). Trimming cost V 4 bases and J 7 bases, with 11 bases left between them. The CDR3 bases are TGTGCCAGCAGCTCTGACAAGTTGGAGCAGTACTTC. This codes for CASSSDKLEQYF. The full variable domain, completed using reference TRBV7-9 and TRBJ2-7, is DTGVSQNPRHKITKRGQNVTFRCDPISEHNRLYWYRQTLGQGPEFLTYFQNEAQLEKSRLLSDRFSAERPKGSFSTLEIQRTEQGDSAMYLCASSSDKLEQYFGPGTRLTVT.

The rearrangement links TRBV12-5 to TRBJ2-6; the match to TRBD1 covers 7 bases. Germline V lookup: CDR1 LGHNT, CDR2 FRNRAP. Losses at the gene ends were 6 bases for V and 0 bases for J; bases not matched to a gene: 5. The CDR3 consists of 16 residues. DNA of the CDR3: TGTGCTAGTGGGCCGGGACAGAGCTCTGGGGCCAACGTCCTGACTTTC. This sequence encodes CASGPGQSSGANVLTF.